The T cell receptor (beta chain) under discussion was sequenced for a study of blood T cell repertoires in COVID-19. The CDR3 extends over 14 amino acids. Per germline, CDR1 LGHNT and CDR2 FRNRAP. V was clipped by 4 bases and J by 4 bases, with 12 bases between them. Profiled with immunoSEQ multiplex PCR; TCRdb holds only in-frame clones, not every one. The profile shows about 400,000 clones, 70% to 90% of them singletons. The sequence was collected from a woman aged 35 to 49 with acute COVID-19. The chain is built from TRBV12-5 and TRBJ2-3; D gene uncertain. Material for sequencing was PBMCs or T cells enriched from blood (not recorded which). Here the CDR3 reads CASGSPSRSDTQYF. The CDR3 nucleotides are TGTGCTAGTGGTTCCCCCTCTAGGTCAGATACGCAGTATTTT.